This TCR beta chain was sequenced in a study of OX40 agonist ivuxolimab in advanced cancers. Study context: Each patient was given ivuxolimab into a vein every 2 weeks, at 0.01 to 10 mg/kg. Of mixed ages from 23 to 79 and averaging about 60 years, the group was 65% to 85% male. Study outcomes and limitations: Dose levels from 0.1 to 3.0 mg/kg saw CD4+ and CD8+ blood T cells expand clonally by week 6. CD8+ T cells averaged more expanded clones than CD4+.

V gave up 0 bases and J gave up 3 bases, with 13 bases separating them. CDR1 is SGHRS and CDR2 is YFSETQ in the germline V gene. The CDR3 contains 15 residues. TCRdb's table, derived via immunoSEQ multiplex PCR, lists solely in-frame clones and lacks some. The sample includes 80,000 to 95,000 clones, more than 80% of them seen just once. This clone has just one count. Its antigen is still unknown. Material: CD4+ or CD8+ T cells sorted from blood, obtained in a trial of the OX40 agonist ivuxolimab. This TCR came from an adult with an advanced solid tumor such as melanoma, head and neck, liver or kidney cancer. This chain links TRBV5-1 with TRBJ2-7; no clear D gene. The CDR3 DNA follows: TGCGCCAGCAGCTTGGTTACTAAGGGCTACTACGAGCAGTACTTC. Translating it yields CASSLVTKGYYEQYF.